These T cell receptor beta chains were read from a single sample in a study of T-cell memory formation after mild COVID-19. TCRdb itself ran the 5' RACE reads through MiXCR, one entry per CDR3 protein. The sample includes about 170,000 distinct CDR3 sequences, under 15% seen only once; the top ten take approximately 3.6%. Material: PBMCs or a T cell subset sorted from them (not recorded which). These receptor sequences come from a man aged 18 to 30 who had mild COVID-19 (a few samples of this study predate the infection). Cell type and time point are not known. Both conserved end residues are part of each CDR3.

j_gene	v_gene	CDR3aa
TRBJ2-2	TRBV24-1	CATSSSGVSTGELFF
TRBJ1-5	TRBV12-3/TRBV12-4	CASSLRGGGNQPQHF
TRBJ2-5	TRBV7-2	CASSSGQNPGETQYF
TRBJ1-5	TRBV2	CASSVGVGYQPQHF
TRBJ1-4	TRBV9	CASSKTGQEDEKLFF
TRBJ2-5	TRBV2	CASSELGLGTQYF
TRBJ2-3	TRBV20-1	CSATHPAWDQYF
TRBJ2-4	TRBV7-3	CASSYRGDRQNIQYF
TRBJ1-6	TRBV6-5	CASNRDLLAHSPLHF
TRBJ1-3	TRBV9	CASSPPGGLTGNTIYF
TRBJ2-3	TRBV20-1	CSAPMGLGDTQYF
TRBJ1-6	TRBV6-5	CASARRGGAGNSPLHF
TRBJ1-1	TRBV7-2	CASSPSGSGGLNTEAFF
TRBJ2-1	TRBV12-3/TRBV12-4	CATGWSGAGANEQFF
TRBJ1-4	TRBV28	CASSFLAATNEKLFF
TRBJ2-5	TRBV12-3/TRBV12-4	CASSLDGGVGTQYF
TRBJ2-3	TRBV7-9	CASSLIGIFTDTQYF
TRBJ1-6	TRBV28	CASRIQGAFSPLHF
TRBJ2-4	TRBV7-2	CASSLWGDIQYF
TRBJ1-1	TRBV20-1	CSARFGGLNTEAFF
TRBJ1-5	TRBV7-8	CASSADRYDQPQHF
TRBJ1-5	TRBV10-3	CAISQQGRSNQPQHF
TRBJ1-1	TRBV5-1	CASSLRTGSTEAFF
TRBJ2-3	TRBV10-3	CAISDGGGGDTQYF
TRBJ2-2	TRBV7-9	CASSLTGQGEAGELFF
TRBJ2-3	TRBV9	CASSVESGRTDTQYF
TRBJ2-3	TRBV7-9	CASSLGIRSTDTQYF
TRBJ1-1	TRBV9	CASALDGNTEAFF